A selection of T cell receptor beta chains follows, all from one sample in a study of T cells in Graves' hyperthyroidism and ophthalmopathy. TCRdb reprocessed the multiplex PCR reads with MiXCR, giving one entry per CDR3 protein. Among hundreds of thousands of distinct CDR3 sequences listed, 14% to 15% were seen once. Sample: blood. These receptors were collected from a man younger than 35 with Graves' ophthalmopathy. The CDR3 runs from the conserved cysteine through the conserved F or W. Fields, in order: clone size, V gene, D gene, J gene, CDR3 DNA, CDR3 protein. D genes are given only for firm matches. Clone size is given for some rows only: seen once, a few or many times, or a class if the clone is expanded.

many	TRBV11-3	.	TRBJ2-1	TGTGCCAGCAGCAAGTATGGGACCTACAATGAGCAGTTCTTC	CASSKYGTYNEQFF
many	TRBV11-2	TRBD2	TRBJ2-1	TGTGCCAGCAGCTCTACGACTAGCGGGGGGGCAAATGAGCAGTTCTTC	CASSSTTSGGANEQFF
many	TRBV7-6	TRBD2	TRBJ2-3	TGTGCCAGCAGCTTAACCGGACTAGCGGGGGCCAGCACAGATACGCAGTATTTT	CASSLTGLAGASTDTQYF
many	TRBV7-2	.	TRBJ1-5	TGTGCCAGCAGCTTAGGTGAGGATCAGCCCCAGCATTTT	CASSLGEDQPQHF
.	TRBV11-2	TRBD2	TRBJ2-1	TGTGCCAGCAGCCCCCTCTCGGGACTAGCGGGGGCCGTATACAATGAGCAGTTCTTC	CASSPLSGLAGAVYNEQFF
few	TRBV18	.	TRBJ2-4	TGTGCCAGCTCACCACCCGGGCTCAATAAAAACATTCAGTACTTC	CASSPPGLNKNIQYF
many	TRBV27	TRBD2	TRBJ2-1	TGTGCCAGCGCCACAGGGACTAGCGGACCCAATGAGCAGTTCTTC	CASATGTSGPNEQFF
.	TRBV18	.	TRBJ1-5	TGTGCCAGCTCACCAGGGCCAGGCCCCAATCAGCCCCAGCATTTT	CASSPGPGPNQPQHF
many	TRBV28	TRBD1	TRBJ1-1	TGTGCCAGCAGGGGGGACAGGGGGCGATGGACTGAAGCTTTCTTT	CASRGDRGRWTEAFF
.	TRBV5-4	TRBD1	TRBJ2-7	TGTGCCAGCAGCTTGGACAGGGGCAGATACGAGCAGTACTTC	CASSLDRGRYEQYF
.	TRBV4-1	.	TRBJ2-7	TGCGCCAGCAGCCTACCCGGCGGTTCGGGATACGAGCAGTACTTC	CASSLPGGSGYEQYF
.	TRBV14	.	TRBJ2-1	TGTGCCAGCAGCCAAGTGGGGGGTGAGCAGTTCTTC	CASSQVGGEQFF
few	TRBV25-1	.	TRBJ2-7	TGTGCCAGCAGTGTCGCGGAGGGGGGGCTTATGGGGGAGCAGTACTTC	CASSVAEGGLMGEQYF
few	TRBV20-1	TRBD2	TRBJ2-7	TGCAGTGCCGGGACTAGCGGGCACGAGCAGTACTTC	CSAGTSGHEQYF
.	TRBV20-1	.	TRBJ1-6	TGCAGTGCTAGAACCCAGGTCGGGAATCTTGGTTCACCCCTCCACTTT	CSARTQVGNLGSPLHF
.	TRBV5-1	.	TRBJ2-3	TGCGCCAGCAGCGGCGACTACGGGGCGCAGTATTTT	CASSGDYGAQYF
.	TRBV3-1	.	TRBJ1-3	TGTGCCAGCAGCCGGTCAGACCGCTCTGGAAACACCATATATTTT	CASSRSDRSGNTIYF
many	TRBV20-1	.	TRBJ2-1	TGCAGTGCTAGAGATCCCCGACAGGAGCGGCAGAATGAGCAGTTCTTC	CSARDPRQERQNEQFF
.	TRBV6-4	.	TRBJ1-2	TGTGCCAGCAGTGAGGGAGTGGGTGGCTACACCTTC	CASSEGVGGYTF
many	TRBV20-1	TRBD2	TRBJ2-7	TGCAGTGCTAGCCTAGCGGGGGGAACAAACGAGCAGTACTTC	CSASLAGGTNEQYF